This entry describes one T cell receptor (beta chain). Its antigen is not identified. The CDR3 consists of 15 residues. Germline CDR1 reads MNHEY; CDR2 reads SVGEGT. These data are taken from a study of blood T cells in healthy people across ages. Study information: Per two T cells, about one barcoded beta molecule was captured through template switching. Findings and limits, study-wide: Comparison with aged donors showed that long-lived donors had more naive CD4+ cells and higher diversity. PBMCs went unsorted, and a conclusive naive versus antigen-experienced comparison was therefore prevented. A roughly linear age-dependent decrease characterized TCR beta diversity per million T cells.

Next came a second PCR, run for about 7 to 12 cycles, which used a sample-barcoded 5' primer along with a J-beta primer mix. TCRdb re-called the 5' RACE reads with MiXCR, one entry per CDR3 protein. This table holds 650,000 to 950,000 distinct CDR3 sequences, 40% to 50% found once. Sequenced: blood. The chain has TRBV6-2 or TRBV6-3 and TRBJ2-5; 8 bases agree with TRBD1. The J call may be wrong; the DNA end is better matched by TRBJ2-7. This clonotype originated in a man in his sixties in good health. The CDR3 DNA sequence: TGTGCCAGCAGTTACGGCGACAGGGGAGTGCACGAGCAGTACTTC. This encodes CASSYGDRGVHEQYF.